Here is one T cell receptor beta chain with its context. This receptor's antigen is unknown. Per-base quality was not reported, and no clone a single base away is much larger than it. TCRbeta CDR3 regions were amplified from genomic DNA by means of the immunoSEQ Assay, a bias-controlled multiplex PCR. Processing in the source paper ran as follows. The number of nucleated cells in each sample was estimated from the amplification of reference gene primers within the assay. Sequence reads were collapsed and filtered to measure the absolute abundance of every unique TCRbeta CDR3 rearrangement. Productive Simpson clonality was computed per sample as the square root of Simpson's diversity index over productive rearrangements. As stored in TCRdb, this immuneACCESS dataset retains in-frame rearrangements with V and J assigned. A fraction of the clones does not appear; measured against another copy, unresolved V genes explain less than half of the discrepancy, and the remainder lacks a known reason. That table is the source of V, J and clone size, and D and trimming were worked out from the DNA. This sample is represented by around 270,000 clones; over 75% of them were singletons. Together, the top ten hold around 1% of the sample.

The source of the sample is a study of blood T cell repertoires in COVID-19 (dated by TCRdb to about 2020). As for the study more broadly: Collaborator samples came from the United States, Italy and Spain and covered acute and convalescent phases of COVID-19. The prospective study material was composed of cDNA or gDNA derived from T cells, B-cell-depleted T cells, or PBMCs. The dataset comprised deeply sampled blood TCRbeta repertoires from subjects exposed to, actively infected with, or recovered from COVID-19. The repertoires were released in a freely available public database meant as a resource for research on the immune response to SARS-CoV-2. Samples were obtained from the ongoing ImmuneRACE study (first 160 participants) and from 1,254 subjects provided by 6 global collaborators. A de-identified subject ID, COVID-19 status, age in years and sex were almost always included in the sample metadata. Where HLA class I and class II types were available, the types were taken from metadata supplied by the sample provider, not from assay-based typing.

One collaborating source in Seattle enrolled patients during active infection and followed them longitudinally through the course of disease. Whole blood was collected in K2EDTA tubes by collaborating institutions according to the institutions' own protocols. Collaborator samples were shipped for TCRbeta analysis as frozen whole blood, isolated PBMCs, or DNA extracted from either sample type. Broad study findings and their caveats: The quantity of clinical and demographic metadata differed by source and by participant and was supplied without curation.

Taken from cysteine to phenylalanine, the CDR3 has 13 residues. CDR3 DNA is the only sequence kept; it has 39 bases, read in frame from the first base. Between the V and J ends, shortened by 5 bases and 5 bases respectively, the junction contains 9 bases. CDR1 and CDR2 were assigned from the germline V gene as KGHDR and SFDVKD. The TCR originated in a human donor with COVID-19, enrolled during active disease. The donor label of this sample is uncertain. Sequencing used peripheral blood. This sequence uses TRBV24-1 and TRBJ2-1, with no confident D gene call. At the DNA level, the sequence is TGTGCCACCAGTGCTCACAGAGACAATGAGCAGTTCTTC. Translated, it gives CATSAHRDNEQFF.